These T cell receptor beta chains were read from a single sample in a study of blood T cell repertoires in COVID-19. Measured with immunoSEQ multiplex PCR; TCRdb has only the in-frame clones, and not every one. This table holds under 250,000 clones, approximately 89% found once. Input material: PBMCs or T cells enriched from blood (not recorded which). The receptors derive from a woman aged 25 to 45 who had been exposed to COVID-19. Both conserved end residues are part of each CDR3. A D gene is named only where the DNA matches it firmly.

V: TRBV28; J: TRBJ2-3; D: NA; CDR3: CASSIPGSDTQYF
V: TRBV5-1; J: TRBJ1-2; D: TRBD1; CDR3: CASSGRTGANYGYTF
V: TRBV5-4; J: TRBJ2-3; D: NA; CDR3: CASSRQAGRTDTQYF
V: TRBV7-9; J: TRBJ1-1; D: NA; CDR3: CASSRDTEAFF
V: TRBV5-1; J: TRBJ2-7; D: TRBD2; CDR3: CASSSIPLGLAGGDTNPEQYF
V: TRBV12-3/TRBV12-4; J: TRBJ2-3; D: NA; CDR3: CASSFPPADTQYF
V: TRBV4-2; J: TRBJ2-3; D: TRBD2; CDR3: CASSQGEASGADTQYF
V: TRBV2; J: TRBJ2-2; D: NA; CDR3: CASSNEDASTGELFF
V: TRBV6-5; J: TRBJ1-1; D: NA; CDR3: CASSYGAGLGEAFF
V: TRBV4-1; J: TRBJ2-2; D: NA; CDR3: CASSHTQGNTGELFF
V: TRBV28; J: TRBJ1-3; D: NA; CDR3: CASSQNRAGDTIYF
V: TRBV4-1; J: TRBJ1-1; D: TRBD1; CDR3: CASSQEVSGGLEAFF
V: TRBV5-1; J: TRBJ2-7; D: TRBD1; CDR3: CASSIRGTGYEQYF
V: TRBV10-3; J: TRBJ1-2; D: NA; CDR3: CAIRDLAQIRGYTF
V: TRBV4-1; J: TRBJ1-5; D: TRBD1; CDR3: CASSQRTGVGQHF
V: TRBV7-2; J: TRBJ2-3; D: NA; CDR3: CASSFTHTDTQYF
V: TRBV5-4; J: TRBJ2-1; D: TRBD2; CDR3: CASSQGVRREEDEQFF
V: TRBV3-1/TRBV3-2; J: TRBJ2-2; D: TRBD2; CDR3: CASSRGLQTGELFF
V: TRBV18; J: TRBJ2-3; D: TRBD1; CDR3: CASSPLPGQGLDTQYF
V: TRBV30; J: TRBJ2-2; D: TRBD2; CDR3: CACAGDTGELFF
V: TRBV5-1; J: TRBJ2-1; D: NA; CDR3: CASSLVGGGRGDNEQFF
V: TRBV29-1; J: TRBJ1-2; D: NA; CDR3: CSVDGDRTDYGYTF
V: TRBV28; J: TRBJ1-5; D: NA; CDR3: CASSFSGVGNQPQHF
V: TRBV19; J: TRBJ1-3; D: TRBD1; CDR3: CASSIGDSSGNTIYF
V: TRBV11-3; J: TRBJ2-1; D: NA; CDR3: CASSLSQGSSYNEQFF
V: TRBV15; J: TRBJ2-1; D: NA; CDR3: CATSRDLLNEQFF
V: TRBV25-1; J: TRBJ2-1; D: NA; CDR3: CASSEGHREQFF
V: TRBV3-1/TRBV3-2; J: TRBJ1-1; D: NA; CDR3: CASSPPHLNTEAFF
V: TRBV7-9; J: TRBJ1-1; D: NA; CDR3: CASSLEGGRIHTEAFF
V: TRBV19; J: TRBJ1-4; D: NA; CDR3: CASRQFGATNEKLFF
V: TRBV27; J: TRBJ1-5; D: NA; CDR3: CASSLKAGLTQHF
V: TRBV7-2; J: TRBJ2-7; D: NA; CDR3: CASSYTPSYEQYF
V: TRBV7-3; J: TRBJ1-4; D: NA; CDR3: CASSHPREATNEKLFF
V: TRBV9; J: TRBJ1-2; D: TRBD1; CDR3: CASSVAGTGSGYTF
V: TRBV30; J: TRBJ1-1; D: TRBD1; CDR3: CAWSGTGQFGTEAFF
V: TRBV27; J: TRBJ1-5; D: NA; CDR3: CASSPGRERPFGNQPQHF
V: TRBV10-3; J: TRBJ2-2; D: TRBD2; CDR3: CAISGLAQPGELFF
V: TRBV18; J: TRBJ2-1; D: TRBD2; CDR3: CASSPLTSGRRNEQFF
V: TRBV29-1; J: TRBJ2-1; D: TRBD1; CDR3: CSGRDSSYNEQFF
V: TRBV27; J: TRBJ1-1; D: NA; CDR3: CASRPSGFTEAFF
V: TRBV9; J: TRBJ2-7; D: NA; CDR3: CASSVDLGSYEQYF
V: TRBV29-1; J: TRBJ1-1; D: NA; CDR3: CSATPATGATEAFF
V: TRBV27; J: TRBJ1-5; D: NA; CDR3: CASSFQGGSPQHF
V: TRBV5-1; J: TRBJ2-1; D: NA; CDR3: CASSLELEQFF
V: TRBV5-1; J: TRBJ2-3; D: NA; CDR3: CASRGEVSSTDTQYF
V: TRBV11-3; J: TRBJ2-2; D: NA; CDR3: CASSPGLEVDTGELFF